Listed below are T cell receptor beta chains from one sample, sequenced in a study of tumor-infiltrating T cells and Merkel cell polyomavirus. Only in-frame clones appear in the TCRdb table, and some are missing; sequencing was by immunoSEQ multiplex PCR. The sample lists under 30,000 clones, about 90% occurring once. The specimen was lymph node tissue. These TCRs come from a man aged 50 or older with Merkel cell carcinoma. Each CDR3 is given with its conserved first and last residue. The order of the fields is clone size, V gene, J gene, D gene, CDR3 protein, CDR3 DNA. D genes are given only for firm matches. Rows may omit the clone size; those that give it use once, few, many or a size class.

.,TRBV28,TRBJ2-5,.,CASSTFSLGGQKETQYF,TGTGCCAGCAGTACTTTCTCCCTCGGGGGGCAGAAAGAGACCCAGTACTTC
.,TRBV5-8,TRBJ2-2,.,CASSLGLGDAGELFF,TGTGCCAGCAGCTTGGGACTAGGAGACGCCGGGGAGCTGTTTTTT
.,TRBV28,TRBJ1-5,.,CASSLQGPQPQHF,TGTGCCAGCAGTTTACAGGGTCCTCAGCCCCAGCATTTT
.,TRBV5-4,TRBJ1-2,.,CASSSPGSLRSGYGYTF,TGTGCCAGCAGCTCGCCCGGGAGCCTCAGGAGTGGCTATGGCTACACCTTC
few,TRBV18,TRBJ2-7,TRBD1,CASSPKSSGQGAYEQYF,TGTGCCAGCTCACCTAAATCGTCGGGACAGGGGGCTTACGAGCAGTACTTC
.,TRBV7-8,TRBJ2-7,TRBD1,CASSTGAGQGAREQYF,TGTGCCAGCAGCACCGGTGCGGGACAGGGGGCGCGGGAGCAGTACTTC
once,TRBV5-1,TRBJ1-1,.,CASKHRDTQAEAFF,TGCGCCAGCAAGCACCGGGACACCCAGGCTGAAGCTTTCTTT
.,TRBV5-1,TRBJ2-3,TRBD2,CASSLATSGTDTQYF,TGCGCCAGCAGCTTGGCGACTAGCGGCACAGATACGCAGTATTTT
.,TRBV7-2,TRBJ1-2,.,CASSLVAGEGGYTF,TGTGCCAGCAGCTTAGTTGCCGGGGAGGGTGGCTACACCTTC
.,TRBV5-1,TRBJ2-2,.,CASSLGNRDTGELFF,TGCGCCAGCAGCTTGGGGAACAGGGACACCGGGGAGCTGTTTTTT
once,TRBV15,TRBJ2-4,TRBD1,CATGDRGLAKNIQYF,TGTGCCACCGGAGACAGGGGCCTAGCCAAAAACATTCAGTACTTC
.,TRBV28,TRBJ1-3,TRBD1,CASSSGTASGNTIYF,TGTGCCAGCAGTTCCGGGACAGCCTCTGGAAACACCATATATTTT
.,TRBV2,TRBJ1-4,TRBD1,CASSEMDRAATNEKLFF,TGTGCCAGCAGTGAGATGGACAGGGCGGCAACTAATGAAAAACTGTTTTTT
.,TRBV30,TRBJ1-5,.,CAWSFQVGGNQPQHF,TGTGCCTGGAGTTTTCAAGTTGGCGGGAATCAGCCCCAGCATTTT
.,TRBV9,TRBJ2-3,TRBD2,CASSTIAGGADTQYF,TGTGCCAGCAGCACTATAGCGGGAGGTGCAGATACGCAGTATTTT
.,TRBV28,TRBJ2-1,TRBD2,CASTLGASGVGSYNEQFF,TGTGCCAGCACCTTAGGGGCTAGCGGAGTGGGTTCCTACAATGAGCAGTTCTTC
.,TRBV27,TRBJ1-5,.,CASSLLDSNQPQHF,TGTGCCAGCAGTTTATTAGATAGCAATCAGCCCCAGCATTTT
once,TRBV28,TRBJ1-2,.,CASSPRNYGYTF,TGTGCCAGCAGTCCCAGGAACTATGGCTACACCTTC
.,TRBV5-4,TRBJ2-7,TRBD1,CASSTPQGAHEQYF,TGTGCCAGCAGCACGCCACAGGGGGCCCACGAGCAGTACTTC
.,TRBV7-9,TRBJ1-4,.,CASSLSSRGALGEKLFF,TGTGCCAGCAGCTTAAGTTCCCGGGGGGCTTTGGGTGAAAAACTGTTTTTT
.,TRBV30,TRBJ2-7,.,CACTTGVPSYEQYF,TGTGCCTGCACCACGGGGGTCCCCTCCTACGAGCAGTACTTC
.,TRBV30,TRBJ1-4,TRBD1,CAWRGQPNEKLFF,TGTGCCTGGAGGGGACAGCCTAATGAAAAACTGTTTTTT
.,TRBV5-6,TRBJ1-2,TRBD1,CASSLPGQGALGGYTF,TGTGCCAGCAGTTTACCGGGACAGGGGGCCCTCGGGGGCTACACCTTC
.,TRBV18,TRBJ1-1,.,CASSPPAGRAEAFF,TGTGCCAGCTCACCACCGGCCGGCAGGGCTGAAGCTTTCTTT